The next 24 T cell receptor beta chains were all read from a single sample in a study of molecular identifiers for immune sequencing clone quantification. TCRdb fed the PCR reads into MiXCR, producing one record per CDR3 protein. This table holds around 470,000 distinct CDR3 sequences, around 21% found once. The specimen sequenced was naive CD8+ T cells from blood, with Jurkat cell RNA spiked in. Regarding subset: FACS-sorted CD8+CD4-CCR7+CD45RA+ naive T cells. The receptors originated from a human donor in good health. Some libraries in this study had Jurkat cell RNA spiked in.

This clonotype was counted only a few times. The chain employs TRBV6-2 or TRBV6-3 and TRBJ2-5; no firm D call. The germline gives CDR1 MNHEY, CDR2 SVGEGT. V was pared by 10 bases and J by 5 bases, with 11 bases between. This CDR3 spans 11 amino acids. The CDR3 spells CATLRSETQYF. In DNA, the CDR3 is TGTGCCACCCTAAGGTCGGAGACCCAGTACTTC.

As concerns this clonotype: A much bigger clone sits one base away, suggesting this may be a read error. The chain carries TRBV12-3 or TRBV12-4 and TRBJ2-7; D might be TRBD2 (6 bases). This CDR3 has 13 amino acids. The CDR3: CASRQGGRYKQYF. CDR3 sequence (DNA): TGTGCCAGCAGGCAGGGAGGTCGCTACAAGCAGTACTTC.

This clonotype was detected ten times or more. The CDR3 here is CASSWPGGYGYTF. In DNA, the CDR3 is TGTGCCAGCAGTTGGCCGGGTGGCTATGGCTACACCTTC. This sequence joins TRBV12-3 or TRBV12-4 and TRBJ1-2; D remains ambiguous. With 4 bases removed from V and 4 bases from J, the gap between germline ends came to 10 bases. The CDR3 has 13 residues.

This clonotype was detected a few times. The J gene is TRBJ1-1, the V gene TRBV7-9; perhaps TRBD1 as D (5 bases). Germline V gene data show CDR1 as SEHNR and CDR2 as FQNEAQ (reference sequence). Deletions cut 7 bases from V and 6 bases from J, with 21 bases between. The CDR3 contains 15 residues. The CDR3 DNA reads TGTGCCAGCACCCTCACATTCCAGGGTTCCCCTGAAGCTTTCTTT. Protein product: CASTLTFQGSPEAFF. Supplemented by reference TRBV7-9 and TRBJ1-1, the full variable domain reads DTGVSQNPRHKITKRGQNVTFRCDPISEHNRLYWYRQTLGQGPEFLTYFQNEAQLEKSRLLSDRFSAERPKGSFSTLEIQRTEQGDSAMYLCASTLTFQGSPEAFFGQGTRLTVV.

As for this clonotype: A much larger clone sits a single nucleotide away, making a read error possible. The chain recombines TRBV12-3 or TRBV12-4 with TRBJ2-7, with 7 bases matching TRBD2. The CDR3 length is 13 residues. The CDR3 spells CASKGGSSYEQCF. DNA of the CDR3: TGTGCCAGCAAAGGCGGGAGCTCCTACGAGCAGTGCTTC.

V and J are TRBV20-1 and TRBJ2-7, with TRBD2 matching 9 bases. The CDR3 contains 14 residues. V gave up 5 bases and J gave up 1 base; unmatched junction bases: 6. Looked up from germline, CDR1 is DFQATT and CDR2 is SNEGSKA (reference sequence). In DNA, the CDR3 is TGCAGTGCTGATGGGCTAGCGGGGTCCTACGAGCAGTACTTC. Translation gives CSADGLAGSYEQYF.

The chain recombines TRBV7-9 with TRBJ2-2; D is perhaps TRBD1 (8 bases). Germline V CDR1 and CDR2: SEHNR, FQNEAQ (reference sequence). The V gene lost 4 bases and the J gene lost 4 bases, with 13 bases spanning the gap. The CDR3 covers 15 residues. This CDR3 reads CASSSYRGGTGELFF. The CDR3 DNA follows: TGTGCCAGCAGCTCGTACAGGGGGGGCACCGGGGAGCTGTTTTTT. Filled out from reference TRBV7-9 and TRBJ2-2, the complete variable domain reads DTGVSQNPRHKITKRGQNVTFRCDPISEHNRLYWYRQTLGQGPEFLTYFQNEAQLEKSRLLSDRFSAERPKGSFSTLEIQRTEQGDSAMYLCASSSYRGGTGELFFGEGSRLTVL.

There are a few counts of this clonotype. V and J are TRBV7-9 and TRBJ2-7; D not resolved. Trimming stripped 5 bases from V and 5 bases from J, with 25 bases between. CDR3 length: 17 amino acids. Germline V gives CDR1 SEHNR, CDR2 FQNEAQ (reference sequence). The CDR3 is CASSPPPLDTTFHEQYF. CDR3 coding DNA: TGTGCCAGCAGCCCACCTCCGCTCGACACAACTTTCCACGAGCAGTACTTC.

This clonotype appeared many times. The V gene is TRBV29-1, the J gene TRBJ1-2; 10 bases match TRBD1. V was clipped by 6 bases and J by 4 bases; unmatched bases: 8. This CDR3 contains 14 residues. In germline, CDR1 is SQVTM, CDR2 ANQGSEA. The DNA of the CDR3 is TGCAGCGTGGTGGGACAGGGGATTAGCTATGGCTACACCTTC. Encoded protein: CSVVGQGISYGYTF.

This clonotype was observed at least ten times. The rearrangement links TRBV4-3 to TRBJ2-7, with 7 bases fitting TRBD2. The CDR3 totals 16 residues. J was trimmed by 2 bases and V by 0 bases; bases with no gene match: 7. Germline V gene data show CDR1 as LGHNA and CDR2 as YSLEER. CDR3 DNA: TGCGCCAGCAGCCAAGATTCCGCGGGAGCGGCCTACGAGCAGTACTTC. Its protein product is CASSQDSAGAAYEQYF.

This clonotype was counted ten times or more. The chain links TRBV7-9 to TRBJ1-1; D possibly corresponds to TRBD1 (5 bases). Germline V gene data show CDR1 as SEHNR and CDR2 as FQNEAQ (reference sequence). CDR3 length equals 17 residues. V was clipped by 6 bases and J by 1 base, with 21 bases between them. The CDR3 bases are TGTGCCAGCAGATCCTTTGACGGGGGGGGGACGAACACTGAAGCTTTCTTT. Its translation: CASRSFDGGGTNTEAFF.

The table lists this clonotype with many counts. The V gene is TRBV2, the J gene TRBJ1-1; tentatively, D is TRBD1 (5 bases). Germline V CDR1 and CDR2: SNHLY, FYNNEI. The CDR3 is made up of 13 amino acids. V shed 7 bases and J shed 3 bases, with 12 bases lying between them. The CDR3 spells CASKDSRDTEAFF. The CDR3 coding sequence is TGTGCCAGCAAAGACTCCAGGGACACTGAAGCTTTCTTT.

V is TRBV19 and J is TRBJ1-5; D not certain. Germline assignment: CDR1 LNHDA and CDR2 SQIVND (reference sequence). This CDR3 comprises 15 residues. Trimming took 3 bases from V and 6 from J, leaving 15 bases between them. The CDR3: CASSIDILPTQPQHF. The DNA for the CDR3 is TGTGCCAGTAGTATCGACATTCTCCCCACTCAGCCCCAGCATTTT. The full variable domain, its missing parts supplied by reference TRBV19 and TRBJ1-5, is DGGITQSPKYLFRKEGQNVTLSCEQNLNHDAMYWYRQDPGQGLRLIYYSQIVNDFQKGDIAEGYSVSREKKESFPLTVTSAQKNPTAFYLCASSIDILPTQPQHFGDGTRLSIL.

CDR3 in amino acids: CASSQDRESPYEQYF. In DNA, the CDR3 is TGCGCCAGCAGCCAAGACAGGGAATCCCCCTACGAGCAGTACTTC. The chain carries TRBV4-3 and TRBJ2-7; tentative D call: TRBD1 (5 bases). CDR1 is LGHNA and CDR2 is YSLEER in the germline V gene. V lost 0 bases, J lost 2 bases, and 11 bases lay in between. The CDR3 extends over 15 amino acids.

The chain recombines TRBV5-1 with TRBJ2-7; D possibly corresponds to TRBD1 (5 bases). CDR3 length: 15 residues. V lost 0 bases and J 7 bases, leaving 17 bases between the germline ends. Germline V gene lookup returns CDR1 SGHRS and CDR2 YFSETQ. The CDR3 reads CASSLGAQGIREQYF. CDR3 coding DNA: TGCGCCAGCAGCTTGGGTGCTCAGGGAATTAGAGAGCAGTACTTC.

The chain employs TRBV5-3 and TRBJ1-2; D is undetermined. TRBV5-3 is treated as an ORF (open reading frame) with a function not yet certain. The CDR3 covers 14 residues. V was pared by 8 bases and J by 4 bases, with 18 bases between. CDR3 protein: CASSMGRNFYGYTF. The CDR3 nucleotides are TGTGCCAGCAGCATGGGCAGGAATTTCTATGGCTACACCTTC.

This clonotype was found many times. The V and J genes are TRBV5-1 and TRBJ1-1; D remains unclear. Germline CDR1 SGHRS, CDR2 YFSETQ. The CDR3 sequence is 13 residues long. The V and J ends lost 4 bases and 2 bases respectively, with 9 bases between them. The CDR3 region has the DNA TGCGCCAGCAGCGAGGGAGAAAACACTGAAGCTTTCTTT. Its protein is CASSEGENTEAFF.

Note on this clonotype: A much larger clone lies a single base off, so this may be a read error. CDR3 DNA sequence: TGCAGCGTTGAAACGGCCGCGAACACCGAGGAGCTGTTTTTT. Protein product: CSVETAANTEELFF. The genes are TRBV29-1 and TRBJ2-2; D gene ambiguous. This CDR3 region has 14 residues. Germline V gives CDR1 SQVTM, CDR2 ANQGSEA.

A remark on this clonotype: A much larger clone is a single base away; this may be a read error. This chain connects TRBV7-6 to TRBJ1-1, with D possibly matching TRBD1 (5 bases). CDR1 is SGHVS and CDR2 is FNYEAQ in the germline V gene. The CDR3 is made up of 16 amino acids. This CDR3 is CAGSLIGAGRNTEAFF. The CDR3 DNA follows: TGTGCCGGCAGCTTAATCGGGGCAGGGAGGAACACTGAAGCTTTCTTT. The full variable domain, its missing parts supplied by reference TRBV7-6 and TRBJ1-1, is GAGVSQSPRYKVTKRGQDVALRCDPISGHVSLYWYRQALGQGPEFLTYFNYEAQQDKSGLPNDRFSAERPEGSISTLTIQRTEQRDSAMYRCAGSLIGAGRNTEAFFGQGTRLTVV.

Only a few counts were recorded for this clonotype. The chain recombines TRBV9 with TRBJ2-7; the D call may be TRBD1 or TRBD2 (5 bases each). This CDR3 spans 14 amino acids. Germline V gives CDR1 SGDLS, CDR2 YYNGEE. Trimming removed 7 bases from V and 3 bases from J, with 17 bases in between. The CDR3 spells CASGHGTVNYEQYF. The CDR3 nucleotides read TGTGCCAGCGGACACGGGACGGTAAACTACGAGCAGTACTTC.

This clonotype was seen many times. The V call is TRBV27, the J call TRBJ2-7; D is ambiguous. The germline CDR1 and CDR2 sequences are MNHEY and SMNVEV (reference sequence). This CDR3 is 14 amino acids long. V lost 8 bases and J lost 2, with 16 bases in between. CDR3 coding DNA: TGTGCCAGCCGGATCGAAGAACAGACCTACGAGCAGTACTTC. It codes for CASRIEEQTYEQYF.

This clonotype was picked up a small number of times. The chain employs TRBV20-1 and TRBJ2-7, with a weak D call TRBD1 (6 bases). In germline, CDR1 is DFQATT, CDR2 SNEGSKA (reference sequence). This CDR3 has 15 amino acids. The ends were cut back, 0 bases at V and 6 bases at J, with 18 bases in the middle. CDR3 residues: CSARDGQTPSGEQYF. Here the CDR3 DNA reads TGCAGTGCTAGAGACGGACAGACCCCCTCGGGCGAGCAGTACTTC.

This rearrangement joins TRBV7-2 to TRBJ2-7; 12 bases match TRBD2. Germline CDR1 SGHTA, CDR2 FQGNSA. V shed 0 bases, J shed 1 base, and the junction held 10 bases outside the gene matches. The CDR3 runs 19 residues. The CDR3 coding sequence is TGTGCCAGCAGCTTAGCGCTGACGACTAGCGGGAGTTGGTCCTACGAGCAGTACTTC. Protein product: CASSLALTTSGSWSYEQYF.

The sample holds many counts of this clonotype. V and J are TRBV12-3 or TRBV12-4 and TRBJ2-5; D remains ambiguous. The CDR3 sequence is 14 residues long. The V and J ends lost 6 bases and 5 bases respectively, with 16 bases between them. The CDR3 loop reads CASRKSLDSETQYF. CDR3 nucleotides: TGTGCCAGCAGGAAAAGTTTGGATTCCGAGACCCAGTACTTC.